The source of this T cell receptor (beta chain) is a study of blood T cell repertoires in COVID-19. Study context: Whether acute or convalescent, the COVID-19 samples came from the United States, Italy and Spain.

V was clipped by 6 bases and J by 6 bases; unmatched bases: 6. Germline V gives CDR1 MNHEY, CDR2 SVGAGI. The CDR3 has 15 amino acids. How the authors handled the data: For nucleated cells, counts were estimated from reference gene primer amplification. The protocol was immunoSEQ multiplex PCR, while the TCRdb copy is restricted to in-frame clones and leaves out a portion. V and J calls and clone size are copied from that table; D and trimming were computed from the DNA. The table shows roughly 86,000 clones, with approximately 85% occurring only once. Followed over time, Seattle patients had been enrolled while infection was active.

This TCR was recovered from a woman older than 75 with COVID-19, enrolled during active disease. The rearrangement links TRBV6-5 to TRBJ2-1; 12 positions agree with TRBD2. The sequenced sample was peripheral blood. CDR3 amino acids: CASRGLAGGANEQFF. The CDR3 DNA is TGTGCCAGCAGGGGGCTAGCGGGAGGGGCCAATGAGCAGTTCTTC.